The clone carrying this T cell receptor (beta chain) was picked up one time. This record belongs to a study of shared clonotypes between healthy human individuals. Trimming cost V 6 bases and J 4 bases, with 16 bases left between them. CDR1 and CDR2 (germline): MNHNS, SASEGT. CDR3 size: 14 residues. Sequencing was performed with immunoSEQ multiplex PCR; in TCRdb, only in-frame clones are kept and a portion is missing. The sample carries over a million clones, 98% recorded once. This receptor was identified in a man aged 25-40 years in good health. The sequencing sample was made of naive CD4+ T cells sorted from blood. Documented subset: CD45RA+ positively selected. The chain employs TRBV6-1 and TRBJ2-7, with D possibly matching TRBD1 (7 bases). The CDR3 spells CASSSSGGKYEQYF. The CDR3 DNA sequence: TGTGCCAGCAGCTCCTCAGGGGGGAAGTACGAGCAGTACTTC.